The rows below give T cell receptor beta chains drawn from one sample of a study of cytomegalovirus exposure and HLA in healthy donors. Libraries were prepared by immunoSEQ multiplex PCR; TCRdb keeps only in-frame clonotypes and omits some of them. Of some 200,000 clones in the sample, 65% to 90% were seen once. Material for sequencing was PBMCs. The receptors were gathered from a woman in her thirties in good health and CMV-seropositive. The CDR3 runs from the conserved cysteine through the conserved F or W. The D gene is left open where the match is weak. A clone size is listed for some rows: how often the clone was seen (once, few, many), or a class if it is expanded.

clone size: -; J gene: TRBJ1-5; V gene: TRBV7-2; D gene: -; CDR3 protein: CASSASNSNQPQHF; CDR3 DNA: TGTGCCAGCAGCGCAAGCAACAGCAATCAGCCCCAGCATTTT
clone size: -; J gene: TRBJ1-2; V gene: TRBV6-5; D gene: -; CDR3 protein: CASSYSRQGRDGYTF; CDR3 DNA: TGTGCCAGCAGTTACTCGCGTCAGGGGCGAGATGGCTACACCTTC
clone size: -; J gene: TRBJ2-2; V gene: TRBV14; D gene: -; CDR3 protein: CASSRQSLDTGELFF; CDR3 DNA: TGTGCCAGCAGCCGACAGTCTCTAGACACCGGGGAGCTGTTTTTT
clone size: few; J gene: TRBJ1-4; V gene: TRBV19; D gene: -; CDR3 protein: CASRGRGEKLFF; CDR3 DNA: TGTGCCAGTAGGGGCAGGGGCGAAAAACTGTTTTTT
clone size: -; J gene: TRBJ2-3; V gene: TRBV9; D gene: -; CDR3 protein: CASSPDSFTDTQYF; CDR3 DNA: TGTGCCAGCAGCCCCGACAGTTTCACAGATACGCAGTATTTT
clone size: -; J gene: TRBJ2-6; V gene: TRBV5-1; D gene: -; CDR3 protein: CASSLGRSSGANVLTF; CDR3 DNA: TGCGCCAGCAGCTTGGGGCGGAGCTCTGGGGCCAACGTCCTGACTTTC
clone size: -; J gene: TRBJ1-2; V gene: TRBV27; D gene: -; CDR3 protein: CASRPRVANYGYTF; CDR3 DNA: TGTGCCAGCAGGCCCAGGGTCGCTAACTATGGCTACACCTTC
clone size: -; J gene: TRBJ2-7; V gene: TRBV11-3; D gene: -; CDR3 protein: CASSLGRYEQYF; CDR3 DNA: TGTGCCAGCAGCTTGGGGCGGTACGAGCAGTACTTC
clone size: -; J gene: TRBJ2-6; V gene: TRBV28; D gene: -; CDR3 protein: CASSSHSSGANVLTF; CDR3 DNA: TGTGCCAGCAGCTCTCATAGTTCTGGGGCCAACGTCCTGACTTTC
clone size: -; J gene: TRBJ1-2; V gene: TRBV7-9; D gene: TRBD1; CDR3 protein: CASSFQPGTGGSYGYTF; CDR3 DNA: TGTGCCAGCAGCTTTCAACCCGGGACAGGGGGTAGCTATGGCTACACCTTC
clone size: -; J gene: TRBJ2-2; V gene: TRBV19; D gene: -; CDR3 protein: CASSIRGSGRTGELFF; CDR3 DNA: TGTGCCAGTAGTATAAGGGGGAGTGGGCGAACCGGGGAGCTGTTTTTT
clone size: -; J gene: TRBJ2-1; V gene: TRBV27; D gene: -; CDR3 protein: CASSPLGIDNEQFF; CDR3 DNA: TGTGCCAGCAGTCCCCTCGGGATCGACAATGAGCAGTTCTTC
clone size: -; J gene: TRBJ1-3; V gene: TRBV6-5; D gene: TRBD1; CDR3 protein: CASRQGRTGNTIYF; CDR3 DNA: TGTGCCTCTAGACAGGGCCGGACTGGAAACACCATATATTTT
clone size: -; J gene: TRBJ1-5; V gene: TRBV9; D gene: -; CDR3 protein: CASSVSEYQPQHF; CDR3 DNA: TGTGCCAGCAGCGTGTCCGAGTATCAGCCCCAGCATTTT
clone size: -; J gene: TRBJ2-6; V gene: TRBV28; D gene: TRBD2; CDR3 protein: CASRRPGTSVSGANVLTF; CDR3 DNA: TGTGCCAGCAGACGTCCCGGGACTAGCGTCTCTGGGGCCAACGTCCTGACTTTC
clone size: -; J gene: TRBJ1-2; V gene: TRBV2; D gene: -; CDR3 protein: CASIGTGYGYTF; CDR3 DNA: TGTGCCAGCATCGGCACGGGGTATGGCTACACCTTC
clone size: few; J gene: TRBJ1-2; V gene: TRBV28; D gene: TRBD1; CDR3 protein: CASSTGGRQGGYTF; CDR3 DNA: TGTGCCAGCTCAACAGGGGGACGACAGGGGGGCTACACCTTC
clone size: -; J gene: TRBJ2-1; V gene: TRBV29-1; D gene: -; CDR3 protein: CSVEIADYNEQFF; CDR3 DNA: TGCAGCGTTGAAATAGCAGACTACAATGAGCAGTTCTTC
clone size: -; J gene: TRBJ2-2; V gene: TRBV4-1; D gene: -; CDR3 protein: CASSQDLEGMGSGELFF; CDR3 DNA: TGCGCCAGCAGCCAAGATTTGGAGGGAATGGGATCCGGGGAGCTGTTTTTT
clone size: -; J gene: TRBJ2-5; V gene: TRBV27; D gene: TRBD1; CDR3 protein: CASSVDRGPTQETQYF; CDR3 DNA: TGTGCCAGCAGTGTAGACAGGGGCCCAACCCAAGAGACCCAGTACTTC
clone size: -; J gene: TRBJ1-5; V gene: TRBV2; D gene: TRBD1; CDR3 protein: CASSEGRGPQPQHF; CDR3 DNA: TGTGCCAGCAGTGAGGGCAGGGGGCCTCAGCCCCAGCATTTT
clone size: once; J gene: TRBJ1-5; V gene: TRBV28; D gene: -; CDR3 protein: CASDYLQGLRQPQHF; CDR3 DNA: TGTGCCAGCGACTACTTACAGGGACTACGGCAGCCCCAGCATTTT